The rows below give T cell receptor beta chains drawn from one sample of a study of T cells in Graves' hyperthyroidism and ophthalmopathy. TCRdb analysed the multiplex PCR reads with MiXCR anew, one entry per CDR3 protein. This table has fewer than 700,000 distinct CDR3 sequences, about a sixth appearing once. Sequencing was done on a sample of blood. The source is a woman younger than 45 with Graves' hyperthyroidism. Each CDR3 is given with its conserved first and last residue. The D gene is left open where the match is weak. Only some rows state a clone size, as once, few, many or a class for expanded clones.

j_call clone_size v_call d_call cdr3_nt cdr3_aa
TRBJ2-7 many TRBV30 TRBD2 TGTGCCTGGAGTAGGACTAGCGGCTCCTACGAGCAGTACTTC CAWSRTSGSYEQYF
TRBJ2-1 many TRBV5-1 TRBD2 TGCGCCAGCAGCTTGGGGGCAGGAGCGGGAGAAGGAGAGCAGTTCTTC CASSLGAGAGEGEQFF
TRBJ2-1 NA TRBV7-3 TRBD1 TGTGCCAGCAGCTTAAGTACAGGGGGCTACCAGTTCTTC CASSLSTGGYQFF
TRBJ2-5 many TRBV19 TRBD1 TGTGCCAGTAGCCCGGACAGGATGGAAGAGACCCAGTACTTC CASSPDRMEETQYF
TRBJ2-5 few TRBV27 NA TGTGCCAGCAGTCGTTCTTGGGGAGAGACCCAGTACTTC CASSRSWGETQYF
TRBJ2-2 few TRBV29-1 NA TGCAGCGTTGATGAGGGAAACACCGGGGAGCTGTTTTTT CSVDEGNTGELFF
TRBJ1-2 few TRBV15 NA NA CASSRNSFPYGCTF
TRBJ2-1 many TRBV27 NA TGTGCCAGCAGTTCTTGGGACGGGAATGAGCAGTTCTTC CASSSWDGNEQFF
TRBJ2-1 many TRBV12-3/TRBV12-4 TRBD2 TGTGCCAGCAGTCCAGGGACTAGCGAGAAGATCAATGAGCAGTTCTTC CASSPGTSEKINEQFF
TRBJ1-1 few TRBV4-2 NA TGTGCCAGCAGCCAAGGGACTAGTGTGGCTTTCTTT CASSQGTSVAFF
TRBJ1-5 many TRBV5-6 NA TGTGCCAGCAGCTTTTGGGGTCCGGGTCAGCCCCAGCATTTT CASSFWGPGQPQHF
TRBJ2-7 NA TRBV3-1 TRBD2 TGTGCCAGCAGCCTTAGCGGGGGAACCTACGAGCAGTGCTTC CASSLSGGTYEQCF
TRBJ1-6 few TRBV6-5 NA TGTGCCAGCAGTTACTCGTTAGGGGGGAATTCACCCCTCCACTTT CASSYSLGGNSPLHF
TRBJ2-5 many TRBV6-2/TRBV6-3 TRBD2 TGTGCCAGCAGTTACTCGCCTAGCGGGAAAGAGACCCAGTACTTC CASSYSPSGKETQYF
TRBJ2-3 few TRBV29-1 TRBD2 TGCAGCGTTGTGGGAGGTGGTAGTGGTAGCGGGAGCCGGGGAACAGATACGCAGTATTTT CSVVGGGSGSGSRGTDTQYF
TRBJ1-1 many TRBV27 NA TGTGCCAGCAGTTTGTTCGCCAGCCGCACTGAAGCTTTCTTT CASSLFASRTEAFF
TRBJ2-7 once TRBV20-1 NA TGCAGTGCTAGAGATCACGGGGCAAGCGACGAGCAGTACTTC CSARDHGASDEQYF
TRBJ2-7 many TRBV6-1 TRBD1 TGTGCCAGCAGTGTACAGGGGGCCTACGAGCAGTACTTC CASSVQGAYEQYF
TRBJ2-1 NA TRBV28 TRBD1 TGTGCCAGCAGCTTAGGTTTAGGGGGGGTAGGCGGGACAGGGGGGAGAAATGAGCAGTTCTTC CASSLGLGGVGGTGGRNEQFF
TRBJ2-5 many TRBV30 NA TGTGCCTGGGGACAGCAGCTGGAGACCCAGTACTTC CAWGQQLETQYF
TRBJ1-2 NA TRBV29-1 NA TGCAGCGTTGAGGCTTTGGGGTATGGCTACACCTTC CSVEALGYGYTF
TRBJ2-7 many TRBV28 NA TGTGCCAGCAGTTTTACAGGGCGCGAGCAGTACTTC CASSFTGREQYF
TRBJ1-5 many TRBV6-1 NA TGTGCCAGCAGTGATTTAGTTTCTAGCAATCAGCCCCAGCATTTT CASSDLVSSNQPQHF
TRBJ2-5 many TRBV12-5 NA TGTGCTAGTGGTTTGGGACTCCAAGAGACCCAGTACTTC CASGLGLQETQYF
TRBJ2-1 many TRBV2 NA TGTGCCAGCAGTGAAGGGGTTAGCGGCTACAATGAGCAGTTCTTC CASSEGVSGYNEQFF
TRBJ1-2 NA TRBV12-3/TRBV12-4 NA TGTGCCAGCAGTTTAGCGGGGCCGGGCTATGGCTACACCTTC CASSLAGPGYGYTF
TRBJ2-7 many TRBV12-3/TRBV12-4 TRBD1 TGTGCCAGCAGTTTTAGAACAGGGGTCTACGAGCAGTACTTC CASSFRTGVYEQYF
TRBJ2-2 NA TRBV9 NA TGTGCCAGCAGCACAGGGACTATCCTCGGGGAGCTGTTTTTT CASSTGTILGELFF
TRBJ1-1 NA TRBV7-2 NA TGTGCCAGCAGCTTAAAGGACTCAGGCGGTCAAACTGAAGCTTTCTTT CASSLKDSGGQTEAFF
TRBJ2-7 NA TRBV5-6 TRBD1 TGTGCCAGCAGCCATACCGGGACAGGGCGATTCTACGAGCAGTACTTC CASSHTGTGRFYEQYF
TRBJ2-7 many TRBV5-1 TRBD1 TGCGCCAGCAGCTATGTCCCCCGGGACAGGAACTACGAGCAGTACTTC CASSYVPRDRNYEQYF
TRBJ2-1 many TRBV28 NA TGTGCCAGCAGTTCTCCAGCGGGCAATGAGCAGTTCTTC CASSSPAGNEQFF
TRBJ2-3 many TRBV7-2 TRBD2 TGTGCCAGCAGCTCACTAGCGGCCGCTACCACAGATACGCAGTATTTT CASSSLAAATTDTQYF
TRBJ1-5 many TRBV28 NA TGTGCCAGCAGTTTATGGGCTAGCAATCAGCCCCAGCATTTT CASSLWASNQPQHF
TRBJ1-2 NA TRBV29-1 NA TGCAGCGTACGGCTACGATATGGCTACACCTTC CSVRLRYGYTF
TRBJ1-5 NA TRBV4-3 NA TGCGCCAGCAGCCAAGATCCAGGGGCTAGTCAGCCCCAGCATTTT CASSQDPGASQPQHF
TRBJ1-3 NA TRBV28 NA TGTGCCAGCAGTTTATACAGTAGCTCTGGAAACACCATATATTTT CASSLYSSSGNTIYF
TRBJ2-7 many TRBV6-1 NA TGTGCCAGTCGGGTAACGCGGGAGCAGTACTTC CASRVTREQYF
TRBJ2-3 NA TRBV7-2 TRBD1 TGTGCCAGCAGCTTCCCCGGGACAGGGGATACGCAGTATTTT CASSFPGTGDTQYF
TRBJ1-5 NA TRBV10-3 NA TGTGCCATCAGACAGAATAGCAATCAGCCCCAGCATTTT CAIRQNSNQPQHF
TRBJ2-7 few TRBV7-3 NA TGTGCCAGCAGCTTATTGCCCATGACCTACGAGCAGTACTTC CASSLLPMTYEQYF
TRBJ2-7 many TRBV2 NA TGTGCCGGGAGGTACAGGGATACCTACGAGCAGTACTTC CAGRYRDTYEQYF
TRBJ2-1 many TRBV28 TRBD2 TGTGCCAGCAGTTTAAGCAGCGGGAGGGTAAATGAGCAGTTCTTC CASSLSSGRVNEQFF
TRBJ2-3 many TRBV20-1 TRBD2 TGCAGTGCTAGAGTACTAGCGGGAGGGGCAGATACGCAGTATTTT CSARVLAGGADTQYF
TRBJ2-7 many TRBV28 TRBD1 TGTGCCAGCAGTTTGACAGGGGGGACCTCCTACGAGCAGTACTTC CASSLTGGTSYEQYF
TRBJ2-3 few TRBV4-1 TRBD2 TGCGCCAGCAGCCAAGATCCGGCGGGACTAAGGACAGATACGCAGTATTTT CASSQDPAGLRTDTQYF
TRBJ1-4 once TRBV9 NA TGTGCCAGCAGCGTGTACGGGGGCGACGAAAAACTGTTTTTT CASSVYGGDEKLFF
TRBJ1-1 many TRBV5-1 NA TGCGCCAGCAGCTTACAAGCCACAGCGCCTGAAGCTTTCTTT CASSLQATAPEAFF
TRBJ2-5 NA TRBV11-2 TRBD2 TGTGCCAGCAACTTAGCGGGCTCTAGGGAGACCCAGTACTTC CASNLAGSRETQYF